The sequence of this T cell receptor (beta chain) was determined in a study of cytomegalovirus exposure and HLA in healthy donors. Points from the study as a whole: TCR beta sequences numbering 15,000 to 20,000 were associated with HLA alleles at 0.05 false discovery rate in a later analysis. Within a later analysis, the majority of CMV-associated TCR beta chains appeared HLA-restricted. Whilst most TCR sequences proved rare, a subset of public TCRs occurred across many donors. Follow-up analysis found HLA locus-dependent TCR association rates, highest for DRB1 and lowest for HLA-C.

Remarks on this clone: Its antigen is unknown.

With 60 Vbeta and 13 Jbeta primers, the PCR was carried out. TCRdb's copy holds only in-frame clones and misses some; the assay was immunoSEQ multiplex PCR. This table holds over 150,000 clones, about 83% found once. The germline CDR1 and CDR2 sequences are MNHNS and SASEGT. This CDR3 has 10 residues. V lost 8 bases, J lost 8 bases, and 9 bases lay in between. V and J are TRBV6-1 and TRBJ1-2; D uncertain. This TCR was recovered from a girl between 10 and 17 years old in good health and CMV-seropositive. Source material: PBMCs. CDR3 bases: TGTGCCAGCCTAGTCAGCGGCTACACCTTC. It encodes CASLVSGYTF.